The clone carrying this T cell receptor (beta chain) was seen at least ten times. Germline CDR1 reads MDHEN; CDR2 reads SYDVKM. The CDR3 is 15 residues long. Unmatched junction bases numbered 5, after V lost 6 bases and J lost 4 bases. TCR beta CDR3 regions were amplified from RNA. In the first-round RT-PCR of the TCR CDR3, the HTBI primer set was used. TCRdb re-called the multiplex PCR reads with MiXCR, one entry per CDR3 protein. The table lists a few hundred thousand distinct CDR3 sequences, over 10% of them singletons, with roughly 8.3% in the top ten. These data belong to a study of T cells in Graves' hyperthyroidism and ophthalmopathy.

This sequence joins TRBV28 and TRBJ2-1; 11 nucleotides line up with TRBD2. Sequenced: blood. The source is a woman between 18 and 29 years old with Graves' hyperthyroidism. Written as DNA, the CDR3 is TGTGCCAGCAGCCGAGGGACTAGCGGATACAATGAGCAGTTCTTC. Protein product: CASSRGTSGYNEQFF. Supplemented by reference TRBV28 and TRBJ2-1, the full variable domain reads DVKVTQSSRYLVKRTGEKVFLECVQDMDHENMFWYRQDPGLGLRLIYFSYDVKMKEKGDIPEGYSVSREKKERFSLILESASTNQTSMYLCASSRGTSGYNEQFFGPGTRLTVL.